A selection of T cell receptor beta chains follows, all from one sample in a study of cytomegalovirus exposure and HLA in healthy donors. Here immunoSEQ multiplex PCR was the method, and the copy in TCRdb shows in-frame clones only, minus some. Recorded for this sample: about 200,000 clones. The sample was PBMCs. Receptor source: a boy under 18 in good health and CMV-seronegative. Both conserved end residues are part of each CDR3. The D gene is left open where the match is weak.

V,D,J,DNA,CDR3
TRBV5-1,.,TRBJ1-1,TGCGCCAGCAGCGCATCGGGGTCCAATCGGAACACTGAAGCTTTCTTT,CASSASGSNRNTEAFF
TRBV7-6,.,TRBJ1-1,TGTGCCAGCAGCTTTTACAGCGAGGGGAACACTGAAGCTTTCTTT,CASSFYSEGNTEAFF
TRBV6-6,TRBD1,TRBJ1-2,TGTGCCAGCAGTCCCGCAGGGGGCGTAGACTATGGCTACACCTTC,CASSPAGGVDYGYTF
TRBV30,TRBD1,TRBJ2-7,TGTGCCTGGAGCGGTGACAGGGGCTACGAGCAGTACTTC,CAWSGDRGYEQYF
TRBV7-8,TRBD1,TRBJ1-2,TGTGCCAGCAGCTCCATAAGAGACAGGGAAGTTGGCTACACCTTC,CASSSIRDREVGYTF
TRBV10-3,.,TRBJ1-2,TGTGCCATCAGTGTAGGGGTTAACTATGGCTACACCTTC,CAISVGVNYGYTF
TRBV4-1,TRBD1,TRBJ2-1,TGCGCCAGCAGCCCCGGGACAGGGGACGGCAATGAGCAGTTCTTC,CASSPGTGDGNEQFF
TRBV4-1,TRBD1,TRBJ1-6,TGCGCCAGCAGCCTCATGCAGGGGGCAGGTTCACCCCTCCACTTT,CASSLMQGAGSPLHF
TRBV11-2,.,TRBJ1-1,TGTGCCAGCACCAAACAGAATGAAGCTTTCTTT,CASTKQNEAFF
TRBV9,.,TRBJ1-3,TGTGCCAGCAGCGACGGACAGATTTCTGGAAACACCATATATTTT,CASSDGQISGNTIYF
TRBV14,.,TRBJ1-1,TGTGCCAGCAGCCCAAGATGGGGGAGGGACACTGAAGCTTTCTTT,CASSPRWGRDTEAFF
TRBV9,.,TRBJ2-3,TGTGCCAGCAGCGCTAGCCCATGGGGTACCTCGACAGATACGCAGTATTTT,CASSASPWGTSTDTQYF
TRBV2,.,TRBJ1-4,TGTGCCAGGGGCGGGACGGATGCAACTAATGAAAAACTGTTTTTT,CARGGTDATNEKLFF
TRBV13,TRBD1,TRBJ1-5,TGTGCCAGCAAGGAACAGGGGGCGGATCAGCCCCAGCATTTT,CASKEQGADQPQHF
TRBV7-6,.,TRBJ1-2,TGTGCCAGCAGCTCTAGTGGGGTACTAGGTGGCTACACCTTC,CASSSSGVLGGYTF
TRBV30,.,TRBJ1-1,TGTGCCTGGAGTCCGCCGGGGAGGGGGAACACTGAAGCTTTCTTT,CAWSPPGRGNTEAFF
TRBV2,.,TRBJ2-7,TGTGCCAGCAGAGAGACCTACGAGCAGTACTTC,CASRETYEQYF
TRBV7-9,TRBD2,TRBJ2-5,TGTGCCAGCATCCCCCCTAAGAAGCGGGGGGGGGAGACCCAGTACTTC,CASIPPKKRGGETQYF
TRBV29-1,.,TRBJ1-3,TGCAGCGTTTCGATAGAGGGAGGCTATAGAGGAAACACCATATATTTT,CSVSIEGGYRGNTIYF
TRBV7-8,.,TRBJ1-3,TGTGCCAGCAGCTTAGAAACAGCGGACGGAAACACCATATATTTT,CASSLETADGNTIYF
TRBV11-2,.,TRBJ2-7,TGTGCCAGCAGCTTGGGGGCGACGCTGGCCTACGAGCAGTACTTC,CASSLGATLAYEQYF
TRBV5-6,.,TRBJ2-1,TGTGCCAGCAGCTTGGTAGCAGAGCAGTTCTTC,CASSLVAEQFF
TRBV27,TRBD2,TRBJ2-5,TGTGCCAGCAGTCAAACAAGCGGGGGGGCCGAAGAGACCCAGTACTTC,CASSQTSGGAEETQYF
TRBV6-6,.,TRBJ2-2,TGTGCCAGCAGGGACTATCAGATGTCCGGGGAGCTGTTTTTT,CASRDYQMSGELFF
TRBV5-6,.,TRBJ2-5,TGTGCCAGCAGCTTGGGTCAGAGGAGAGAGACCCAGTACTTC,CASSLGQRRETQYF
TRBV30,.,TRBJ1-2,TGTGCCTGGATCCCCCCTGCTAACTATGGCTACACCTTC,CAWIPPANYGYTF
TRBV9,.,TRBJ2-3,TGTGCCAGCAGCGTAGTTCCGGGGGGCTTCACAGATACGCAGTATTTT,CASSVVPGGFTDTQYF
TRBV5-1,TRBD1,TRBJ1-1,TGCGCCAGCAACGGACAGGGTGTGAACACTGAAGCTTTCTTT,CASNGQGVNTEAFF